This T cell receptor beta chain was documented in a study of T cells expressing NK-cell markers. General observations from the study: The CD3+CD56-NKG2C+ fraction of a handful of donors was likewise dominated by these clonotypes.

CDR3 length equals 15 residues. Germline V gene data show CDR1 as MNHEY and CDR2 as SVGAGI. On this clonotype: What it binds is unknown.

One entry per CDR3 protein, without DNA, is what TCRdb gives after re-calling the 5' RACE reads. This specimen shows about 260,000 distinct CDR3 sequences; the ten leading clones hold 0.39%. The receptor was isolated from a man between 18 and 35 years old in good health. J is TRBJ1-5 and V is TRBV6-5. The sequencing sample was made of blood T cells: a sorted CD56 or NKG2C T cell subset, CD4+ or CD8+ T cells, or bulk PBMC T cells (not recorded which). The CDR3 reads CASSLGTAGNQPQHF.